The next 20 T cell receptor beta chains were all read from a single sample in a study of shared clonotypes between healthy human individuals. The table came from immunoSEQ multiplex PCR; TCRdb's copy has only in-frame clones and leaves some out. The sample has some 450,000 clones, approximately 80% seen once; the top ten hold 12%. Input material: PBMCs. The receptors shown here come from a woman aged 40 to 50 in good health. Some clones in this sample may be carry-over from other donors' samples.

This clone was found a few times. This chain joins TRBV7-6 and TRBJ2-7; 9 bases align to TRBD1. The CDR3 loop spans 16 amino acids. Trimming at V came to 4 bases and at J to 3 bases, leaving 10 bases not matched to a gene. Germline CDR1 reads SGHVS; CDR2 reads FNYEAQ. The CDR3 is CASSSPTGTGLYEQYF. In DNA, the CDR3 is TGTGCCAGCAGCTCGCCCACCGGGACAGGGCTCTACGAGCAGTACTTC. Complete variable domain (other parts from reference TRBV7-6 and TRBJ2-7): GAGVSQSPRYKVTKRGQDVALRCDPISGHVSLYWYRQALGQGPEFLTYFNYEAQQDKSGLPNDRFSAERPEGSISTLTIQRTEQRDSAMYRCASSSPTGTGLYEQYFGPGTRLTVT.

A word on this clone: This may be a read error, as it is one base from a much larger clone. This sequence joins TRBV6-1 and TRBJ2-3; maybe TRBD1 (5 bases). Germline V gives CDR1 MNHNS, CDR2 SASEGT. The CDR3 length is 14 residues. Written as DNA, the CDR3 is TGTGCCAGCAGTGAAGGTGGTGGGGCAGATAAGCAGTATTTT. The encoded protein is CASSEGGGADKQYF.

CDR3 in DNA: TGCGCCAGCAGCCTCCCAGGGGGGGCGAAGACCCAGTACTTC. Translation gives CASSLPGGAKTQYF. The chain links TRBV5-1 to TRBJ2-5, with D perhaps being TRBD1 or TRBD2 (7 bases each). The CDR3 length is 14 residues. Trimming cost V 4 bases and J 6 bases, with 16 bases left between them. CDR1 is SGHRS and CDR2 is YFSETQ in the germline V gene. The full variable domain, in which reference TRBV5-1 and TRBJ2-5 provide the parts outside the CDR3, is KAGVTQTPRYLIKTRGQQVTLSCSPISGHRSVSWYQQTPGQGLQFLFEYFSETQRNKGNFPGRFSGRQFSNSRSEMNVSTLELGDSALYLCASSLPGGAKTQYFGPGTRLLVL.

Of note for this clone: The likely explanation is a read error, given a far larger clone one base away. Other DNA variants within this sample encode the same CDR3. The V and J genes are TRBV30 and TRBJ2-3; D is possibly TRBD1 or TRBD2 (5 bases each). Germline CDR1 is GTSNPN and CDR2 is SVGIG (reference sequence). The CDR3 is 14 residues long. V was clipped by 4 bases and J by 1 base, with 12 bases between them. The CDR3: CAWTGTPGTDTQYF. CDR3 bases: TGTGCCTGGACCGGGACCCCCGGCACAGATACGCAGTATTTT.

The gene calls are TRBV7-8 and TRBJ2-2; 8 bases line up with TRBD1. Germline CDR1 and CDR2: SGHVS and FQNEAQ. With V trimmed by 5 bases and J by 0 bases, 11 bases remained unmatched. The CDR3 runs to 18 residues. The CDR3 sequence is CASSPKTGGATNTGELFF. CDR3 DNA: TGTGCCAGCAGCCCGAAAACAGGGGGTGCAACGAACACCGGGGAGCTGTTTTTT.

V is TRBV29-1 and J is TRBJ2-1, with D perhaps assigned TRBD1 or TRBD2 (5 bases each). V was shortened by 2 bases and J by 0 bases, with 11 bases between the two germline ends. The CDR3 has 15 residues. The germline gives CDR1 SQVTM, CDR2 ANQGSEA. The CDR3 protein is CSVEIEGNSYNEQFF. DNA of the CDR3: TGCAGCGTTGAAATAGAGGGGAACTCCTACAATGAGCAGTTCTTC.

J is TRBJ2-7 and V is TRBV11-2; perhaps TRBD1 as D (6 bases). The CDR3 length is 14 residues. V gave up 0 bases and J gave up 2 bases, with 8 bases separating them. Germline V gene lookup returns CDR1 SGHAT and CDR2 FQNNGV. This CDR3 reads CASSLDPGAYEQYF. The CDR3, as DNA: TGTGCCAGCAGCTTAGATCCAGGGGCCTACGAGCAGTACTTC.

Details on this clone: One base away lies a much larger clone, so this may be a sequencing read error. The chain joins TRBV15 to TRBJ2-5; D gene uncertain. The length of the CDR3 is 12 residues. Deletions cut 0 bases from V and 5 bases from J, with 4 bases between. The germline V gene has CDR1 LNHNV and CDR2 YYDKDF (reference sequence). CDR3 loop: CATSRDWETQYF. The DNA of the CDR3 is TGTGCCACCAGCAGAGATTGGGAGACCCAGTACTTC.

The chain combines TRBV30 with TRBJ2-5; a possible D gene is TRBD1 (6 bases). V lost 4 bases and J lost 5, with 11 bases in between. Germline-derived CDR1 and CDR2 are GTSNPN and SVGIG (reference sequence). The length of the CDR3 is 12 residues. The CDR3 reads CAWNGQRETQYF. CDR3 nucleotides: TGTGCCTGGAATGGACAGAGGGAGACCCAGTACTTC.

J is TRBJ2-5 and V is TRBV7-8; 10 positions match TRBD1. J was trimmed by 11 bases and V by 3 bases; bases with no gene match: 9. This CDR3 is built from 14 residues. CDR1 and CDR2 from the germline V gene are SGHVS and FQNEAQ. The CDR3 bases are TGTGCCAGCAGCTTCCGGGACAGGGGCCGGGAGCAGTACTTC. Its protein is CASSFRDRGREQYF.

The rearrangement links TRBV18 to TRBJ2-1, with TRBD1 matching over 8 bases. The germline gives CDR1 KGHSH, CDR2 LQKENI. The CDR3 runs 16 residues. The J segment lost 9 bases and the V segment lost 3 bases, leaving 13 bases of the junction unmatched. CDR3 in amino acids: CASSPISRDRFCEQFF. The CDR3 nucleotides read TGTGCCAGCTCACCGATCTCCCGGGACAGGTTCTGTGAGCAGTTCTTC.

The CDR3 sequence is CASSPGLVSTDTQYF. The CDR3 coding sequence is TGTGCCAGCAGTCCGGGACTAGTTAGCACAGATACGCAGTATTTT. J is TRBJ2-3 and V is TRBV27, with TRBD2 matching 8 bases. The CDR3 length is 15 residues. Germline V gives CDR1 MNHEY, CDR2 SMNVEV (reference sequence). The J segment lost 0 bases and the V segment lost 5 bases, leaving 4 bases of the junction unmatched.

V gene TRBV14 combines with J gene TRBJ2-5; 10 bases agree with TRBD2. The CDR3 contains 16 residues. The ends lost 3 bases at V and 5 bases at J; junction bases unmatched: 9. CDR1 and CDR2 from the germline V gene are SGHDN and FVKESK. The CDR3 DNA reads as TGTGCCAGCAGCCACAGAGGTGCAGCGGGAGGGGAGACCCAGTACTTC. This sequence encodes CASSHRGAAGGETQYF.

The gene calls are TRBV5-1 and TRBJ1-4, with D perhaps TRBD1 (5 bases). The CDR3 covers 15 residues. Between the trimmed V and J ends, which lost 0 bases and 6 bases, there was a span of 12 bases. Germline V gene data show CDR1 as SGHRS and CDR2 as YFSETQ. CDR3 region: CASSLVGRGDEKLFF. The CDR3 nucleotides are TGCGCCAGCAGCTTGGTTGGACGGGGGGATGAAAAACTGTTTTTT.

The rearrangement uses TRBV18 and TRBJ1-1; TRBD1 agrees at 9 bases. CDR1 and CDR2 (germline): KGHSH, LQKENI. Trimming took 3 bases from V and 4 from J; bases not matched to a gene: 9. This CDR3 region has 16 residues. This chain's CDR3 is CASSPTGGSGGTEAFF. The DNA of the CDR3 is TGTGCCAGCTCACCCACAGGGGGCTCAGGGGGCACTGAAGCTTTCTTT.

The rearrangement links TRBV13 to TRBJ1-4; D remains ambiguous. The CDR3 contains 12 residues. Germline values: CDR1 PRHDT, CDR2 FYEKMQ (reference sequence). The V gene lost 0 bases and the J gene lost 10 bases, with 6 bases spanning the gap. CDR3 region: CASSLGTGKLFF. DNA for the CDR3: TGTGCCAGCAGCTTAGGGACGGGAAAACTGTTTTTT.

A word on this clone: Since a far larger clone is one base different, this is likely a read error. The same CDR3 also results from other DNA sequences found in this sample. The CDR3 spells CSVEVEQGYTF. The DNA for the CDR3 is TGCAGCGTTGAAGTGGAGCAGGGCTACACCTTC. The gene calls are TRBV29-1 and TRBJ1-2; D call uncertain. Per germline, CDR1 SQVTM and CDR2 ANQGSEA. The CDR3 contains 11 residues. The V end lost 1 base, the J end lost 8 bases, and 8 bases lay between the germline ends.

The chain recombines TRBV7-3 with TRBJ2-1, with D perhaps being TRBD1 or TRBD2 (5 bases each). In germline, CDR1 is SGHTA, CDR2 FQGTGA. V shed 5 bases and J shed 2 bases, with 7 bases lying between them. The CDR3 totals 13 residues. DNA for the CDR3: TGTGCCAGCAGCCTGGGACCCTACAATGAGCAGTTCTTC. This gives the protein CASSLGPYNEQFF.

The rearrangement joins TRBV7-2 to TRBJ2-7; 7 bases line up with TRBD2. Germline CDR1 SGHTA, CDR2 FQGNSA. The CDR3 contains 15 residues. The trim removed 5 bases at V and 6 bases at J, leaving 13 bases unmatched. CDR3 sequence: CASSPIMRGFIEQYF. CDR3 sequence (DNA): TGTGCCAGCAGCCCGATCATGCGGGGGTTTATCGAGCAGTACTTC.

The V and J genes are TRBV6-6 and TRBJ2-5, with D uncertain. The CDR3 contains 14 residues. Per the germline V gene, CDR1 is MNHNY and CDR2 is SVGAGI (reference sequence). Trimming cost V 2 bases and J 4 bases, with 11 bases left between them. The CDR3 nucleotides are TGTGCCAGCAGTTACGGGTCGCAAGGAGAGACCCAGTACTTC. Residues: CASSYGSQGETQYF.